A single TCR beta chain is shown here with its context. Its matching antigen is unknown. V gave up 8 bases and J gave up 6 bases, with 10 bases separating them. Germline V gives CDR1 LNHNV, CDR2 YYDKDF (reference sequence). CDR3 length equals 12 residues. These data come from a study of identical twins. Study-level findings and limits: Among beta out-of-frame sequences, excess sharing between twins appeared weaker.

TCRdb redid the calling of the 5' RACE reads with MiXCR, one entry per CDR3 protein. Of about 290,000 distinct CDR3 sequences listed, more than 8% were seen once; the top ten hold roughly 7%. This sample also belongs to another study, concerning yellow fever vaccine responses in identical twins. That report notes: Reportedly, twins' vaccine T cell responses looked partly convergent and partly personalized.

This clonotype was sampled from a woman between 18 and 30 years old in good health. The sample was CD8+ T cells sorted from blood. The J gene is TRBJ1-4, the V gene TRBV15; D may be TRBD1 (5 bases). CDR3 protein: CATPGDHEKLFF. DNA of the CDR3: TGTGCCACCCCTGGGGACCATGAAAAACTGTTTTTT.